This T cell receptor (beta chain) originates from a study of blood T cell repertoires in COVID-19. At the level of the study: PBMCs, B-cell-depleted T cells, or T cells were the source of the cDNA or gDNA that made up the material.

V dropped 0 bases and J dropped 0 bases, with 7 bases sitting between them. Germline lookup yields CDR1 SGHVS and CDR2 FNYEAQ. This CDR3 comprises 15 residues. The data were produced by immunoSEQ multiplex PCR, yet TCRdb's version contains in-frame clones alone and is incomplete. The sample shows about 43,000 clones, 75% to 90% of them seen only once. This chain joins TRBV7-6 and TRBJ2-3; possibly TRBD1 for D (5 bases). Material: peripheral blood. The TCR originated in a human donor in a cohort sampled during active COVID-19. CDR3 sequence: CASSLAGQSTDTQYF. The CDR3 DNA reads as TGTGCCAGCAGCTTAGCCGGACAAAGCACAGATACGCAGTATTTT.